This T cell receptor (beta chain) was sequenced during a study of PD-1 and CTLA-4 blockade in melanoma. Sequencing was performed with immunoSEQ multiplex PCR; in TCRdb, only in-frame clones are kept and a portion is missing. The table lists around 32,000 clones, 85% to 90% of them singletons. Looked up from germline, CDR1 is GTSNPN and CDR2 is SVGIG (reference sequence). The CDR3 is 13 amino acids. The V gene lost 1 base and the J gene lost 5 bases, with 11 bases spanning the gap. This clonotype was sampled from a human donor with melanoma. The V gene is TRBV30, the J gene TRBJ2-5, with D hard to call. The sequenced sample was CD8+ T cells from peripheral blood, obtained before anti-PD-1 treatment. The CDR3 DNA reads TGTGCCTGGAGTGAGGAAGGTTTTGAGACCCAGTACTTC. Protein sequence: CAWSEEGFETQYF.